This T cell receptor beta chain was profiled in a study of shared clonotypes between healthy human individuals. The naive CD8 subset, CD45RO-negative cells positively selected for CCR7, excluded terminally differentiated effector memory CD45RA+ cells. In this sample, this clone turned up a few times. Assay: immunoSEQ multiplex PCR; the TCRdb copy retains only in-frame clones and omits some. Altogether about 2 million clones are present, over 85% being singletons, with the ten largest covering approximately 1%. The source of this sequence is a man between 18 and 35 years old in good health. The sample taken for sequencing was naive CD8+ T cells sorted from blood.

The CDR3 region is CASSDGHSGNTIYF. In DNA form, the CDR3 reads TGTGCCAGCAGCGACGGACACTCTGGAAACACCATATATTTT. V gene TRBV2 combines with J gene TRBJ1-3, with a tentative D call TRBD1 (5 bases). The CDR3 loop spans 14 amino acids. CDR1 and CDR2 from the germline V gene are SNHLY and FYNNEI. V was shortened by 6 bases and J by 0 bases, with 9 bases between the two germline ends.